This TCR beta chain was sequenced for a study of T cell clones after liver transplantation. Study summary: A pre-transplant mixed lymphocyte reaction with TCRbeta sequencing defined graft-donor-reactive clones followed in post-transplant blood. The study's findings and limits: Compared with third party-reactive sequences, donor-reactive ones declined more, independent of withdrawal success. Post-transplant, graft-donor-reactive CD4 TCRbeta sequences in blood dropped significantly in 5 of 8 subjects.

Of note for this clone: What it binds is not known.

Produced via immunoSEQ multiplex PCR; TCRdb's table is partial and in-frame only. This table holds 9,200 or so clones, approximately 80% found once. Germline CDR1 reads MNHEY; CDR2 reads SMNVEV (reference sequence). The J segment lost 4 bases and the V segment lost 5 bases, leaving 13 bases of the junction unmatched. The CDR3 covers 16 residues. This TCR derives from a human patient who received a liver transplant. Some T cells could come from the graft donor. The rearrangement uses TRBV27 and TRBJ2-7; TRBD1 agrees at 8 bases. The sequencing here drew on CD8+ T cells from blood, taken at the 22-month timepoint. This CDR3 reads CASSLLTGVRDYEQYF. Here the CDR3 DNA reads TGTGCCAGCAGTCTCCTGACAGGGGTAAGGGATTACGAGCAGTACTTC.